The 24 T cell receptor beta chains listed next were all sequenced from one sample in a study of T cells expressing NK-cell markers. TCRdb re-called the 5' RACE reads; every CDR3 protein appears as one record, without DNA. This repertoire includes about 260,000 distinct CDR3 sequences. Sample: blood T cells: a sorted CD56 or NKG2C T cell subset, CD4+ or CD8+ T cells, or bulk PBMC T cells (not recorded which). These receptors originate from a man between 18 and 35 years old in good health.

This chain uses TRBV5-5 with TRBJ2-1; TCRdb lists TRBD2, though no DNA is available to test this call. The CDR3 totals 14 residues. Germline CDR1 is SGHKS and CDR2 is YYEKEE (reference sequence). This CDR3 reads CASTQVGLQNEQFF. Drawing the rest from reference TRBV5-5 and TRBJ2-1, the complete variable domain is DAGVTQSPTHLIKTRGQQVTLRCSPISGHKSVSWYQQVLGQGPQFIFQYYEKEERGRGNFPDRFSARQFPNYSSELNVNALLLGDSALYLCASTQVGLQNEQFFGPGTRLTVL.

The chain combines TRBV20-1 with TRBJ2-3. The CDR3 loop spans 14 amino acids. Per germline, CDR1 DFQATT and CDR2 SNEGSKA (reference sequence). This CDR3 is CSARDVLGPDTQYF.

The genes are TRBV18 and TRBJ1-1; checking the TCRdb D call of TRBD1 is not possible without DNA. Germline assignment: CDR1 KGHSH and CDR2 LQKENI. CDR3 length equals 16 residues. The CDR3 spells CASSPLLGDLNTEAFF.

The chain combines TRBV11-2 with TRBJ2-2; TCRdb names TRBD2, which stays unverified in the absence of DNA. Germline V gene lookup returns CDR1 SGHAT and CDR2 FQNNGV. This CDR3 has 17 residues. CDR3 region: CASSLIVPGQNTGELFF.

The CDR3 is CASSTTNAGNEQFF. This rearrangement joins TRBV5-1 to TRBJ2-1. The CDR3 contains 14 residues. Germline V CDR1 and CDR2: SGHRS, YFSETQ.

This sequence joins TRBV24-1 and TRBJ2-2; the TCRdb call, TRBD1, lacks DNA for checking. This CDR3 is built from 14 residues. Germline V gene sequence: CDR1 KGHDR, CDR2 SFDVKD. CDR3 sequence reads: CATSRGDPTGELFF.

This chain joins TRBV5-6 and TRBJ1-5. The CDR3 contains 14 residues. Germline V CDR1 and CDR2: SGHDT, YYEEEE. This CDR3 is CASSLFGGGQPQHF.

The J gene is TRBJ2-3, the V gene TRBV19; TCRdb indicates TRBD1, and absent DNA this call remains unverified. Germline assignment: CDR1 LNHDA and CDR2 SQIVND (reference sequence). The length of the CDR3 is 15 residues. This CDR3 reads CASSAGQTLSDTQYF.

J is TRBJ2-4 and V is TRBV6-5; TCRdb names TRBD2, which stays unverified in the absence of DNA. The germline V gene encodes CDR1 MNHEY and CDR2 SVGAGI. The CDR3 loop spans 17 amino acids. CDR3 region: CASSYKAGGRAKNIQYF.

This chain joins TRBV28 and TRBJ2-2; as DNA is missing, the TRBD2 call by TCRdb cannot be tested. Germline CDR1 is MDHEN and CDR2 is SYDVKM. This CDR3 region has 15 residues. The CDR3: CASSSPSGRAGELFF. The entire variable domain, with the rest obtained from reference TRBV28 and TRBJ2-2, is as follows: DVKVTQSSRYLVKRTGEKVFLECVQDMDHENMFWYRQDPGLGLRLIYFSYDVKMKEKGDIPEGYSVSREKKERFSLILESASTNQTSMYLCASSSPSGRAGELFFGEGSRLTVL.

This chain uses TRBV29-1 with TRBJ2-5; the D call of TRBD1 rests on TCRdb alone, since no DNA is present to check it. The CDR3 is 13 residues long. Germline V CDR1 and CDR2: SQVTM, ANQGSEA. CDR3 amino acids: CSVGVAGQQTQYF. The whole variable domain, remainder taken from reference TRBV29-1 and TRBJ2-5, is SAVISQKPSRDICQRGTSLTIQCQVDSQVTMMFWYRQQPGQSLTLIATANQGSEATYESGFVIDKFPISRPNLTFSTLTVSNMSPEDSSIYLCSVGVAGQQTQYFGPGTRLLVL.

The rearrangement joins TRBV20-1 to TRBJ1-2; TCRdb reports TRBD1, a call that lacks DNA to check it against. This CDR3 has 14 amino acids. Germline V lookup: CDR1 DFQATT, CDR2 SNEGSKA (reference sequence). The CDR3: CSARDRGPSEGYTF.

The gene calls are TRBV20-1 and TRBJ1-5. The CDR3 is made up of 12 amino acids. Germline V lookup: CDR1 DFQATT, CDR2 SNEGSKA (reference sequence). The CDR3 is CSAKSLGQPQHF.

This chain uses TRBV5-1 with TRBJ2-7; as DNA is missing, the TRBD1 call by TCRdb cannot be tested. CDR1 and CDR2 (germline): SGHRS, YFSETQ. CDR3 size: 14 residues. The CDR3 protein is CASSSMTGSYEQYF.

The rearrangement joins TRBV9 to TRBJ1-4. There are 14 residues in the CDR3. Germline CDR1 and CDR2: SGDLS and YYNGEE. CDR3 residues: CASSVGAAQEKLFF.

The rearrangement links TRBV18 to TRBJ2-2; TCRdb gives TRBD2 as the D gene, but with no DNA this cannot be confirmed. This CDR3 comprises 18 residues. In germline, CDR1 is KGHSH, CDR2 LQKENI. The CDR3 protein is CASSPRGASGLDTGELFF.

This chain uses TRBV19 with TRBJ2-5. Germline loops: CDR1 LNHDA, CDR2 SQIVND (reference sequence). The CDR3 has 11 amino acids. This CDR3 is CASTKGETQYF.

V is TRBV13 and J is TRBJ2-1; TCRdb calls TRBD2, which cannot be checked without DNA. The germline gives CDR1 PRHDT, CDR2 FYEKMQ (reference sequence). The length of the CDR3 is 13 residues. This chain's CDR3 is CASSLIGGGRLFF.

This chain links TRBV5-1 with TRBJ2-1; no DNA is available, so the TRBD1 call from TCRdb remains unchecked. The CDR3 sequence is 15 residues long. From germline, CDR1 is SGHRS and CDR2 YFSETQ. CDR3 in amino acids: CASSRAGTAYNEQFF.

The chain uses TRBV5-1 and TRBJ2-1; TCRdb designates TRBD1, a call that cannot be tested without DNA. The CDR3 sequence is 14 residues long. Germline CDR1 reads SGHRS; CDR2 reads YFSETQ. This CDR3 reads CASSLAGDQVPQFF. The full variable domain, its missing parts supplied by reference TRBV5-1 and TRBJ2-1, is KAGVTQTPRYLIKTRGQQVTLSCSPISGHRSVSWYQQTPGQGLQFLFEYFSETQRNKGNFPGRFSGRQFSNSRSEMNVSTLELGDSALYLCASSLAGDQVPQFFGPGTRLTVL.

The chain is built from TRBV14 and TRBJ2-1; TCRdb designates TRBD2, a call that cannot be tested without DNA. Germline loops: CDR1 SGHDN, CDR2 FVKESK. The CDR3 consists of 15 residues. CDR3 in amino acids: CASSHPGLADNEQFF.

The V and J genes are TRBV12-3 or TRBV12-4 and TRBJ2-5; absent DNA, TCRdb's TRBD2 call cannot be checked. This CDR3 comprises 15 residues. CDR3 region: CASSFGRAGSSTQYF.

The CDR3 is CASSPSALAGVIGTDTQYF. The chain carries TRBV7-8 and TRBJ2-3; TCRdb returns TRBD2, unconfirmable since there is no DNA. Germline V gene lookup returns CDR1 SGHVS and CDR2 FQNEAQ. This CDR3 spans 19 amino acids. Full variable domain (remainder filled in from reference TRBV7-8 and TRBJ2-3): GAGVSQSPRYKVAKRGQDVALRCDPISGHVSLFWYQQALGQGPEFLTYFQNEAQLDKSGLPSDRFFAERPEGSVSTLKIQRTQQEDSAVYLCASSPSALAGVIGTDTQYFGPGTRLTVL.

This chain joins TRBV7-2 and TRBJ2-4. Germline V gene sequence: CDR1 SGHTA, CDR2 FQGNSA. There are 11 residues in the CDR3. CDR3 sequence: CASSLGDIQYF.